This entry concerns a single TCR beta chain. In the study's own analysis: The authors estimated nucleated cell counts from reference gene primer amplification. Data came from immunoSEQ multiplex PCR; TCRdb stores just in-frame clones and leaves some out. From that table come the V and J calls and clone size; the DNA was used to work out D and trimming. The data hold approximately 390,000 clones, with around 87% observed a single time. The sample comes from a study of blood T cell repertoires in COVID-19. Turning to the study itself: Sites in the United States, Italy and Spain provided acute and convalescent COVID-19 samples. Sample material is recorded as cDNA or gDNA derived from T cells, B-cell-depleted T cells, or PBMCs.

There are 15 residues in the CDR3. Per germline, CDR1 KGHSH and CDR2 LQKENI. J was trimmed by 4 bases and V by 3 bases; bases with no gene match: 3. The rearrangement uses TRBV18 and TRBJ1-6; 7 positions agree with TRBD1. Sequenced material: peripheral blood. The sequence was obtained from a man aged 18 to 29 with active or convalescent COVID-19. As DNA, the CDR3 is TGTGCCAGCTCACCCCAACAGGGGTATAATTCACCCCTCCACTTT. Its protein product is CASSPQQGYNSPLHF.